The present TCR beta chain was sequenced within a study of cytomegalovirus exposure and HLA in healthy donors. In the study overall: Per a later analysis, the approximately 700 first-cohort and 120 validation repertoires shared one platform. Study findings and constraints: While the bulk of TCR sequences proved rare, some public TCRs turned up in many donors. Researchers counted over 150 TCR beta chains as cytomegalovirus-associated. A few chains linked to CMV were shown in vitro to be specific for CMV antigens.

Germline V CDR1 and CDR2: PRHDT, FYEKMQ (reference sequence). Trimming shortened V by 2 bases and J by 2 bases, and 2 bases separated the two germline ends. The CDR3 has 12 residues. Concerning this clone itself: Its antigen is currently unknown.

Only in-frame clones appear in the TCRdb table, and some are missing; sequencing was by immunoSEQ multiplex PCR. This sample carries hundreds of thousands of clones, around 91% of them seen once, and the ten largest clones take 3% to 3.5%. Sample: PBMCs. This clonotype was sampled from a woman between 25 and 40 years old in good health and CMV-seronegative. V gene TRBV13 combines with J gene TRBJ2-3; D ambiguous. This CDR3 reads CASSLLTDTQYF. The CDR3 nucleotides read TGTGCCAGCAGCTTACTCACAGATACGCAGTATTTT.